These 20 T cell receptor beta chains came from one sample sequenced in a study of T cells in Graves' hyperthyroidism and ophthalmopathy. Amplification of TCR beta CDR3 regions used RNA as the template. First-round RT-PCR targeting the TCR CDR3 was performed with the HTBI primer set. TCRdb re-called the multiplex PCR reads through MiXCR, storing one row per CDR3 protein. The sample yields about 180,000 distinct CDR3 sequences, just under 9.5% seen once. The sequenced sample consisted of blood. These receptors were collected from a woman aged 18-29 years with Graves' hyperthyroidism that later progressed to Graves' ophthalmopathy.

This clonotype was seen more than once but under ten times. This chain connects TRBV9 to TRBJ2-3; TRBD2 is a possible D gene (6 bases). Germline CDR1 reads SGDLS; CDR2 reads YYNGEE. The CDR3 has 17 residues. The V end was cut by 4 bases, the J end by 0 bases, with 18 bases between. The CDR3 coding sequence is TGTGCCAGCAGCACTCAATCCGGGACTCGAAGCACAGATACGCAGTATTTT. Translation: CASSTQSGTRSTDTQYF. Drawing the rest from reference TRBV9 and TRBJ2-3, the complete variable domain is DSGVTQTPKHLITATGQRVTLRCSPRSGDLSVYWYQQSLDQGLQFLIQYYNGEERAKGNILERFSAQQFPDLHSELNLSSLELGDSALYFCASSTQSGTRSTDTQYFGPGTRLTVL.

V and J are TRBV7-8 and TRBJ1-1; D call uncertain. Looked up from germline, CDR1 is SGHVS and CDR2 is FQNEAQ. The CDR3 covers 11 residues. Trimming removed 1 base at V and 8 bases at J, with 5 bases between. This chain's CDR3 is CASSLVGEAFF. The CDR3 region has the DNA TGTGCCAGCAGCTTAGTAGGCGAAGCTTTCTTT.

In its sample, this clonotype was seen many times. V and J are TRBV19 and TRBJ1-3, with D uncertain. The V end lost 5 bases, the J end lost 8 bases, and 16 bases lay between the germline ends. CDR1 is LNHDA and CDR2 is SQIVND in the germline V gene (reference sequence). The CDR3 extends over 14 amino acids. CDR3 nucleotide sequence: TGTGCCAGTAGTCTCCCAGGATTCGTGGACACCATATATTTT. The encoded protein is CASSLPGFVDTIYF.

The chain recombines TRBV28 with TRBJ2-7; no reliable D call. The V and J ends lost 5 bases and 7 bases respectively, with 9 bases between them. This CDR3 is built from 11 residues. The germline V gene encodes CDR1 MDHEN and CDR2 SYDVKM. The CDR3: CASSTSREQYF. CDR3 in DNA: TGTGCCAGCAGTACCAGCAGGGAGCAGTACTTC.

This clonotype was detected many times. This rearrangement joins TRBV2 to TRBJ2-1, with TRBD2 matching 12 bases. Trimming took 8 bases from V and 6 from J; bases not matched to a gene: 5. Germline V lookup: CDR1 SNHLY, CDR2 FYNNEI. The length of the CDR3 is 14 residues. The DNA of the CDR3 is TGTGCCAGCGCTCTAGCGGGGGGGGGCAATGAGCAGTTCTTC. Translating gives CASALAGGGNEQFF.

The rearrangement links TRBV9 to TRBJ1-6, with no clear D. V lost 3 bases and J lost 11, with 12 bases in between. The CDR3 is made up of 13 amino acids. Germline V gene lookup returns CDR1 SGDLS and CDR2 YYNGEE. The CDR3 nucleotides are TGTGCCAGCAGCGGTGCCCCCGGTCCACCCCTCCACTTT. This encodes CASSGAPGPPLHF.

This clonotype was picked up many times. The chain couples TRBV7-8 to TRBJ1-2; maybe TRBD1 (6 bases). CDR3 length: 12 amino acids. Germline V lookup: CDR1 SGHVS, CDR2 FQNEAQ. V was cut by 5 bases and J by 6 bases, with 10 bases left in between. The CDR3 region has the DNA TGTGCCAGCAGCCAGAACAGGGATGGCTACACCTTC. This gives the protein CASSQNRDGYTF.

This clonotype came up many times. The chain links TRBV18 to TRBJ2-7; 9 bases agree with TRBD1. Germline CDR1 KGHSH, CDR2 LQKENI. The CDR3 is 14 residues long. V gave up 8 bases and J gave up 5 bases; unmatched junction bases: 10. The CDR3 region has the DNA TGTGCCAGCAATGAGGGACAGGGCCACCACGAGCAGTACTTC. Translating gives CASNEGQGHHEQYF.

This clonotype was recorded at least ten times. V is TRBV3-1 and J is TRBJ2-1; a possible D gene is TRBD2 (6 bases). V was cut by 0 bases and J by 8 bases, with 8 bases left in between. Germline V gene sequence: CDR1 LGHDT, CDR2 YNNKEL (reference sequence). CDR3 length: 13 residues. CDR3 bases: TGTGCCAGCAGCCAAGACAGGGAGGATGAGCAGTTCTTC. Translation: CASSQDREDEQFF.

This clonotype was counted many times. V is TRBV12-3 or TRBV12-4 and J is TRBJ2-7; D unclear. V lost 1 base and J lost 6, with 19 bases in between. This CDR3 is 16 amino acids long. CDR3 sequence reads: CASSLGAQAGSSEQYF. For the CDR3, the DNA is TGTGCCAGCAGTTTAGGCGCCCAGGCAGGATCTTCCGAGCAGTACTTC.

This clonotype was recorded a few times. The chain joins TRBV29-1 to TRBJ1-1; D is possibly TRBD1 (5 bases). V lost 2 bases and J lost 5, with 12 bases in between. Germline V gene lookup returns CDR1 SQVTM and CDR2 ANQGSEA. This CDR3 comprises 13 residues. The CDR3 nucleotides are TGCAGCGTTGAAAGGGGATCGAGTACTGAAGCTTTCTTT. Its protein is CSVERGSSTEAFF.

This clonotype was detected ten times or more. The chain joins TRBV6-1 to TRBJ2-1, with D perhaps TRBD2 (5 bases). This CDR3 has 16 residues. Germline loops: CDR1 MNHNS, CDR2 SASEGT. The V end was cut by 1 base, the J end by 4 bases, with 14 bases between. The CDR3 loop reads CASSEVMGRGYNEQFF. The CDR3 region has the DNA TGTGCCAGCAGTGAAGTAATGGGTAGAGGGTACAATGAGCAGTTCTTC.

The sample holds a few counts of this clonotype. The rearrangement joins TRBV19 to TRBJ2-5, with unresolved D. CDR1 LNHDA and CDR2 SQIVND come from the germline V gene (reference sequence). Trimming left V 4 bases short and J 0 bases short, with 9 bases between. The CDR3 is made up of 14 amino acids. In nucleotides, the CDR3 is TGTGCCAGTAGTACCCGACGGCACCAAGAGACCCAGTACTTC. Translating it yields CASSTRRHQETQYF.

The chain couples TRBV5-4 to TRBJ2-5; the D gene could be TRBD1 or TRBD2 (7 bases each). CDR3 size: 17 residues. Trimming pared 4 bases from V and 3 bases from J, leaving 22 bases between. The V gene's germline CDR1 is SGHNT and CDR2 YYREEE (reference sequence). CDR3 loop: CASSPVRGGISKETQYF. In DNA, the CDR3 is TGTGCCAGCAGCCCAGTCAGGGGGGGGATCTCCAAAGAGACCCAGTACTTC.

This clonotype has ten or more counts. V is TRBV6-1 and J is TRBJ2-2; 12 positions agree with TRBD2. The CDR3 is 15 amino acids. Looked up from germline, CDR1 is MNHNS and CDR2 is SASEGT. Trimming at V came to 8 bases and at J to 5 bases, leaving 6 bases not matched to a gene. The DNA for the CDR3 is TGTGCCAGCGTGAGGACTAGCGGGGAGACCGGGGAGCTGTTTTTT. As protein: CASVRTSGETGELFF.

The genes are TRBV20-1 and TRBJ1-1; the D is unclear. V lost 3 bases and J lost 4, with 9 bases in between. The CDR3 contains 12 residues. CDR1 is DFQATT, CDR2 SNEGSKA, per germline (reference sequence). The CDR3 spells CSARMGGTEAFF. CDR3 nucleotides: TGCAGTGCTAGGATGGGTGGCACTGAAGCTTTCTTT.

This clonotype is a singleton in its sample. This CDR3 reads CASGGGTNTEAFF. The CDR3 DNA sequence: TGTGCCAGTGGGGGTGGGACAAACACTGAAGCTTTCTTT. This chain connects TRBV5-4 to TRBJ1-1, with a tentative D call TRBD1 (6 bases). This CDR3 is 13 amino acids long. Germline V lookup: CDR1 SGHNT, CDR2 YYREEE (reference sequence). The V end lost 8 bases, the J end lost 2 bases, and 13 bases lay between the germline ends. Filled out from reference TRBV5-4 and TRBJ1-1, the complete variable domain reads ETGVTQSPTHLIKTRGQQVTLRCSSQSGHNTVSWYQQALGQGPQFIFQYYREEENGRGNFPPRFSGLQFPNYSSELNVNALELDDSALYLCASGGGTNTEAFFGQGTRLTVV.

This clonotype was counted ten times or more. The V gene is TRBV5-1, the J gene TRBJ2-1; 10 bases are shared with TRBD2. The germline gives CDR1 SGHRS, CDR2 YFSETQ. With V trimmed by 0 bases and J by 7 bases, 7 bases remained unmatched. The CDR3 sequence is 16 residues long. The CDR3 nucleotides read TGCGCCAGCAGCTTGGCCGTAGCGGGAGGTTGGAATGAGCAGTTCTTC. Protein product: CASSLAVAGGWNEQFF.

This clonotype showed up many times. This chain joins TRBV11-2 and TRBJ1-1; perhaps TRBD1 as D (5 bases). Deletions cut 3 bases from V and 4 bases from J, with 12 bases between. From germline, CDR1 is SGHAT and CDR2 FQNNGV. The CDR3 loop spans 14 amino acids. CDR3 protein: CASSLGRGATEAFF. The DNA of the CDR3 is TGTGCCAGCAGCTTGGGCAGAGGGGCCACTGAAGCTTTCTTT.

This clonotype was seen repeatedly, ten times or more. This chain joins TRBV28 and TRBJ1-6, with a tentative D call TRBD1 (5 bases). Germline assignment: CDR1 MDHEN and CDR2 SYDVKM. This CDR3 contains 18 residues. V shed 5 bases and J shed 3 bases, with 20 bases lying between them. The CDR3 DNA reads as TGTGCCAGCAGTCCCTCAGGGACCTACTCTTACTATAATTCACCCCTCCACTTT. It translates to CASSPSGTYSYYNSPLHF. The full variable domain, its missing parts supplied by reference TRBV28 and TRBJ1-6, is DVKVTQSSRYLVKRTGEKVFLECVQDMDHENMFWYRQDPGLGLRLIYFSYDVKMKEKGDIPEGYSVSREKKERFSLILESASTNQTSMYLCASSPSGTYSYYNSPLHFGNGTRLTVT.